Here is one T cell receptor beta chain with its context. This clone has ten or more counts. Its antigen is not yet known. Base qualities were left out, and no much larger clone turns up one base away. TCRbeta CDR3 regions were amplified from genomic DNA using the immunoSEQ Assay, a bias-controlled multiplex PCR. The published analysis was carried out like this. The number of nucleated cells in each sample was estimated from the amplification of reference gene primers within the assay. To quantify the absolute abundance of each unique TCRbeta CDR3 rearrangement, sequence reads were collapsed and filtered. For each sample, productive Simpson clonality was calculated as the square root of Simpson's diversity index over productive rearrangements. TCRdb obtained this table from immuneACCESS and retained in-frame rearrangements with V and J assigned. These tables miss some clones; where compared with another copy, unresolved V genes account for less than half of the shortfall, and the remainder is unexplained. That table furnishes V, J and clone size, whereas the DNA furnished D and trimming. In all, the sample holds 350,000 to 400,000 clones, and approximately 90% of those were seen once. The top ten clonotypes cover 0.97% of the sample.

The data originate from a study of blood T cell repertoires in COVID-19 (dated by TCRdb to 2019 to 2021). For context, the study as a whole: Samples from collaborators originated in the United States, Italy and Spain and spanned both the acute and convalescent phases of COVID-19. The material from the prospective study consisted of cDNA or gDNA derived from T cells, B-cell-depleted T cells, or PBMCs. Deeply sampled blood TCRbeta repertoires from subjects exposed to, actively infected with, or recovered from COVID-19 were included in the dataset. The repertoires were released in a freely available public database meant as a resource for research on the immune response to SARS-CoV-2. Samples came from the ongoing ImmuneRACE study (first 160 participants) plus 1,254 subjects from 6 global collaborators. Nearly every sample came with metadata listing a de-identified subject ID, COVID-19 status, age in years and sex. Where HLA class I and class II types were available, the types were taken from metadata supplied by the sample provider, not from assay-based typing.

Enrolling through a virtual design, the prospective study's participants ranged in age from roughly 18 to 90 years and lived across 24 United States geographic areas. In the prospective study, cohorts were assigned on the basis of participant-reported clinical history obtained from a screening survey and a study questionnaire. In the prospective study, whole blood, serum and a nasopharyngeal or oropharyngeal swab were collected from each participant by mobile phlebotomists. Additional blood draws and questionnaires over an approximately two-month period could optionally be provided by prospective study participants. Prospective study blood samples were shipped either frozen or at room temperature before DNA extraction. Overall results and qualifications from the work: Clinical and demographic metadata were provided uncurated, with the amount varying by source and participant.

The clonotype comes from a woman aged 30 to 39 with acute COVID-19. The material sequenced was PBMCs or T cells enriched from blood (not recorded which).

The base sequence is TGCGCCAGCAGCCCCCGGACTAGCGGGTTCTACGAGCAGTACTTC. Its product reads: CASSPRTSGFYEQYF. The V and J segments used are TRBV4-1 and TRBJ2-7; the junction holds 11 bases that match TRBD2. From cysteine to phenylalanine, the CDR3 is 15 amino acids long. Only CDR3 DNA is held: 45 bases, read in frame from base 1. CDR1 MGHRA and CDR2 YSYEKL are derived from the germline V gene. V is trimmed back by 4 bases and J by 3 bases, and the junction contains 5 bases that no gene match accounts for.